The rows below give T cell receptor beta chains drawn from one sample of a study of shared clonotypes between healthy human individuals. Sequenced by immunoSEQ multiplex PCR; TCRdb stores in-frame clones only, minus some. The sample lists around 180,000 clones, over 85% occurring once. The specimen was naive CD4+ T cells sorted from blood. The receptors derive from a woman aged 25 to 45 in good health. Each CDR3 is given with its conserved first and last residue. Fields, in order: clone size, D gene, V gene, J gene, CDR3 DNA, CDR3 protein. D genes are given only for firm matches. Clone size is not always given. Where it is, it says once, few, many or a class for expanded clones.

>NA|NA|TRBV28|TRBJ2-5
TGTGCCAGCAGTTTAAACTTTCGGGGGAAGGGGACCCAGTACTTC
CASSLNFRGKGTQYF
>NA|NA|TRBV7-6|TRBJ2-6
TGTGCCAGCAGCTACCCTGGGGCCAACGTCCTGACTTTC
CASSYPGANVLTF
>NA|NA|TRBV4-1|TRBJ1-6
TGCGCCAGCAGCCAACCACTAGAAAAAAATTCACCCCTCCACTTT
CASSQPLEKNSPLHF
>once|NA|TRBV19|TRBJ1-5
TGTGCCAGTAGAGGGACGGGCGGGATCGATCAGCCCCAGCATTTT
CASRGTGGIDQPQHF
>NA|NA|TRBV30|TRBJ1-2
TGTGCCTGGAGTGACCTTAACTATGGCTACACCTTC
CAWSDLNYGYTF
>NA|NA|TRBV6-1|TRBJ1-3
TGTGCCAGCAGTGAAAGTTCGTCCTCTGGAAACACCATATATTTT
CASSESSSSGNTIYF
>NA|TRBD2|TRBV7-3|TRBJ2-1
TGTGCCAGCAGCTTAACAACCCTAGCGGGTAGCGATGAGCAGTTCTTC
CASSLTTLAGSDEQFF
>NA|NA|TRBV10-3|TRBJ1-5
TGTGCCATCAGTGAGTCATGGGGACGGGGGCAGCCCCAGCATTTT
CAISESWGRGQPQHF
>NA|NA|TRBV28|TRBJ1-3
TGTGCCAGCAGTTTTACATTCTCTGGAAACACCATATATTTT
CASSFTFSGNTIYF
>NA|TRBD1|TRBV29-1|TRBJ2-4
TGCAGCGCATTAAGACAGGGGGCGCTGGCCAAAAACATTCAGTACTTC
CSALRQGALAKNIQYF
>NA|TRBD2|TRBV30|TRBJ2-1
TGTGCCTGGAGTGGTATGGGCGGGGGGCCCTACAATGAGCAGTTCTTC
CAWSGMGGGPYNEQFF
>NA|TRBD2|TRBV19|TRBJ2-5
TGTGCCAGTAGTATTAGCGTCCGGTCCGAGGGAGGGGCAGAGACCCAGTACTTC
CASSISVRSEGGAETQYF
>NA|TRBD2|TRBV9|TRBJ2-7
TGTGCCAGCAGCGTTAGCGGGGGGCCCTACGAGCAGTACTTC
CASSVSGGPYEQYF
>NA|NA|TRBV27|TRBJ1-2
TGTGCCAGCAGTTTTGGGTCTGGGGGGCTGGGCTATGGCTACACCTTC
CASSFGSGGLGYGYTF
>NA|NA|TRBV20-1|TRBJ2-7
TGCAGTGCTCGACCCTCCTACGAGCAGTACTTC
CSARPSYEQYF
>NA|NA|TRBV27|TRBJ1-1
TGTGCCAGCAGACGACTTGGAGGGTTCGATAGGACTGAAGCTTTCTTT
CASRRLGGFDRTEAFF
>NA|NA|TRBV5-1|TRBJ1-5
TGCGCCAGCAGCTTGGTAGGTGGGGATAGCAATCAGCCCCAGCATTTT
CASSLVGGDSNQPQHF
>NA|NA|TRBV12-2|TRBJ2-7
TGTGCAAGTGACTTAGACGGGAGACTCTACGAGCAGTACTTC
CASDLDGRLYEQYF
>NA|TRBD2|TRBV13|TRBJ2-7
TGTGCCAGCAGCTCTCTCCTACTAGCGGGAGATTTAGTGCAGTACTTC
CASSSLLLAGDLVQYF
>NA|NA|TRBV27|TRBJ2-2
TGTGCCAGCAGTTTACAGGGGGGCCCCGGGGAGCTGTTTTTT
CASSLQGGPGELFF
>NA|NA|TRBV19|TRBJ2-7
TGTGCCAGTAGTATAGAAGGGATTTACGAGCAGTACTTC
CASSIEGIYEQYF
>NA|NA|TRBV9|TRBJ1-2
TGTGCCAGCAACCCCGGACAGCCAAACTATGGCTACACCTTC
CASNPGQPNYGYTF
>NA|NA|TRBV5-1|TRBJ2-5
TGCGCCAGCTTTGCGAAGGCGGAGACCCAGTACTTC
CASFAKAETQYF
>NA|TRBD2|TRBV7-8|TRBJ2-7
TGTGCCAGCAGCTTAGCGCGGACTAGCGGGGGTCTGTGGGGGCAGTACTTC
CASSLARTSGGLWGQYF
>NA|NA|TRBV5-6|TRBJ2-1
TGTGCCAGCAGCTCTTACAATGAGCAGTTCTTC
CASSSYNEQFF
>NA|TRBD1|TRBV11-2|TRBJ1-4
TGTGCCAGCAGCCGGAAACGACAGGGCTCTAATGAAAAACTGTTTTTT
CASSRKRQGSNEKLFF
>once|NA|TRBV18|TRBJ1-3
TGTGCCAGCTCACCGGCCGCTAGCTCCATTGGAAACACCATATATTTT
CASSPAASSIGNTIYF
>NA|TRBD2|TRBV27|TRBJ2-7
TGTGCCAGCAGTTTACGACTAGCGGGCGGTGGGTCCTACGAGCAGTACTTC
CASSLRLAGGGSYEQYF
>few|NA|TRBV28|TRBJ2-7
TGTGCCAGCACCCAGGTTAATGCCTACGAGCAGTACTTC
CASTQVNAYEQYF
>once|NA|TRBV27|TRBJ2-1
TGTGCCAGCAGAGGGACTCCAAGTTTTGGAGAGCAGTTCTTC
CASRGTPSFGEQFF
>NA|NA|TRBV7-9|TRBJ2-7
TGTGCCAGCAGCCGCCGGGACTTAAGGTTTTCTAGTTCCTACGAGCAGTACTTC
CASSRRDLRFSSSYEQYF
>NA|NA|TRBV5-4|TRBJ2-7
TGTGCCAGCAGCTCGGGTTTTAGACAGGACTACGAGCAGTACTTC
CASSSGFRQDYEQYF
>once|NA|TRBV11-2|TRBJ2-7
TGTGCCAGCAGCTTAGATCTGCCTCGAGTCTACGAGCAGTACTTC
CASSLDLPRVYEQYF
>NA|NA|TRBV7-9|TRBJ1-1
TGTGCCAGCAGCTTAATTCGGGGGCAGGTCCGGGACACTGAAGCTTTCTTT
CASSLIRGQVRDTEAFF
>NA|TRBD1|TRBV29-1|TRBJ1-1
TGCAGCGTTGAAGATGAATGGGGTGGACAGGGAGCTTTCTTT
CSVEDEWGGQGAFF
>NA|TRBD1|TRBV19|TRBJ1-5
TGTGCCAGTAGTATTGAACAGGGGTGGCAGCCCCAGCATTTT
CASSIEQGWQPQHF